The T cell receptor beta chain described here comes from a study of T cell changes during pregnancy in multiple sclerosis (dated by TCRdb to about 2019). For the wider study: The study looked at changes in the T cell repertoire across pregnancy in women with multiple sclerosis.

In the germline V gene, CDR1 corresponds to SGHTA and CDR2 to FQGNSA. The CDR3 numbers 15 residues from cysteine through phenylalanine. Solely the CDR3 DNA is kept, with 45 bases framed from the first base. Germline trimming amounts to 0 bases on V and 8 bases on J, with 6 as the count of junction bases outside the gene matches. Libraries were constructed by the immunoSEQ multiplex PCR assay. TCRdb stores this immuneACCESS table with in-frame sequences only. Part of the clones is absent; in the studies checked, under half of the shortfall reflects unresolved V genes, and no reason is known for the rest. This sample comprises approximately 59,000 clones, around nine tenths of them detected only once. The top ten hold roughly 1.5% of the sample. In the case of this clone: The clone's antigen remains unknown. Nothing much larger sits one base from this clone, and base qualities are not available.

This chain is built from TRBV7-2 and TRBJ1-5, with TRBD1 identical over 8 junction bases. The sequence was obtained from a female donor in good health, enrolled as a control in a pregnancy study. The sample consisted of peripheral blood, taken in the third trimester of pregnancy. The CDR3 here reads CASSLARTGLEPQHF. The DNA sequence is as follows: TGTGCCAGCAGCTTAGCGCGGACAGGGCTTGAGCCCCAGCATTTT.